Each of the 24 T cell receptor beta chains below was sequenced from the same sample in a study of T cell clones after liver transplantation. Profiling relied on immunoSEQ multiplex PCR, and the TCRdb table lists in-frame clones only, not all of them. The sample carries approximately 72,000 clones, around 90% recorded once. This sample comprised CD4+ T cells from blood, obtained before liver transplant. These TCRs come from a human donor who received a liver transplant.

CDR3 loop: CASSLGAGEGGYTF. The DNA of the CDR3 is TGTGCCAGCAGCTTGGGGGCAGGGGAAGGTGGCTACACCTTC. The rearrangement joins TRBV5-4 to TRBJ1-2; D perhaps matches TRBD1 (6 bases). Trimming took off 0 bases at V and 7 bases at J, with 13 bases between the two ends. Germline loops: CDR1 SGHNT, CDR2 YYREEE (reference sequence). The CDR3 is 14 residues long.

This rearrangement joins TRBV7-2 to TRBJ2-1, with 9 bases matching TRBD2. The V segment lost 3 bases and the J segment 1 base; nucleotides outside the gene matches: 4. Germline CDR1 reads SGHTA; CDR2 reads FQGNSA. The CDR3 covers 16 residues. DNA of the CDR3: TGTGCCAGCAGCTTTAGCGGGAGAGGGTCCTACAATGAGCAGTTCTTC. Protein sequence: CASSFSGRGSYNEQFF.

This chain uses TRBV28 with TRBJ2-7, with 7 bases that match TRBD2. V lost 2 bases, J lost 7 bases, and 5 bases stayed unmatched. The germline V gene has CDR1 MDHEN and CDR2 SYDVKM. The CDR3 contains 13 residues. The CDR3, as DNA: TGTGCCAGCAGTTTAAGGGTCGGGAGGGAGCAGTACTTC. Its translation is CASSLRVGREQYF. The whole variable domain, filled in from reference TRBV28 and TRBJ2-7, reads DVKVTQSSRYLVKRTGEKVFLECVQDMDHENMFWYRQDPGLGLRLIYFSYDVKMKEKGDIPEGYSVSREKKERFSLILESASTNQTSMYLCASSLRVGREQYFGPGTRLTVT.

J is TRBJ1-1 and V is TRBV6-6; TRBD1 matches 9 bases. This CDR3 has 14 amino acids. Unmatched junction bases numbered 3, after V lost 6 bases and J lost 1 base. Germline CDR1 is MNHNY and CDR2 is SVGAGI (reference sequence). CDR3 bases: TGTGCCAGCAGGAGGGGACAGGGGAACACTGAAGCTTTCTTT. The encoded protein is CASRRGQGNTEAFF.

This chain connects TRBV15 to TRBJ1-2, with D maybe TRBD1 (6 bases). V was trimmed by 6 bases and J by 4 bases, leaving 9 bases between them. CDR1 LNHNV and CDR2 YYDKDF come from the germline V gene (reference sequence). The CDR3 has 12 amino acids. The CDR3 loop reads CATSRDIYGYTF. In DNA, the CDR3 is TGTGCCACCAGTAGGGACATCTATGGCTACACCTTC.

This chain connects TRBV9 to TRBJ2-3, with D possibly being TRBD2 (5 bases). This CDR3 has 17 amino acids. Deletions cut 0 bases from V and 2 bases from J, with 16 bases between. Germline CDR1 and CDR2: SGDLS and YYNGEE. The CDR3: CASSVGPSRQYTDTQYF. In DNA, the CDR3 is TGTGCCAGCAGCGTAGGTCCTAGCAGACAATACACAGATACGCAGTATTTT.

The J gene is TRBJ1-5, the V gene TRBV4-1, with D perhaps matching TRBD1 (5 bases). In germline, CDR1 is MGHRA, CDR2 YSYEKL. The CDR3 covers 17 residues. Trimming removed 1 base from V and 2 bases from J, with 15 bases in between. The CDR3 spells CASSQVGIGGGNQPQHF. CDR3 nucleotide sequence: TGCGCCAGCAGCCAAGTGGGCATCGGGGGTGGCAATCAGCCCCAGCATTTT.

The rearrangement joins TRBV29-1 to TRBJ2-3, with D tentatively TRBD2 (6 bases). The CDR3 is 16 residues long. Trimming cost V 5 bases and J 0 bases, with 18 bases left between them. Germline CDR1 is SQVTM and CDR2 is ANQGSEA. Written as DNA, the CDR3 is TGCAGCGTTCAACCTCTTTCGGGAGTAAGCACAGATACGCAGTATTTT. Translated: CSVQPLSGVSTDTQYF.

The chain links TRBV5-1 to TRBJ2-3, with 7 bases lining up with TRBD1. This CDR3 spans 14 amino acids. The junction had 6 bases not matched to a gene; V was cut back by 4 bases and J by 4 bases. CDR1 and CDR2 from the germline V gene are SGHRS and YFSETQ. The CDR3 loop is CASSTNRGPDTQYF. The CDR3 DNA reads TGCGCCAGCAGCACCAACAGGGGCCCAGATACGCAGTATTTT.

The chain joins TRBV30 to TRBJ2-1; TRBD2 agrees at 7 bases. CDR1 GTSNPN and CDR2 SVGIG come from the germline V gene (reference sequence). The V and J ends lost 4 bases and 9 bases, in that order; junction bases with no gene match: 9. This CDR3 spans 13 amino acids. DNA of the CDR3: TGTGCCTGGATGGAGCTAGCGGATACTGAGCAGTTCTTC. Protein sequence: CAWMELADTEQFF.

The chain recombines TRBV19 with TRBJ1-1; 7 nucleotides line up with TRBD1. This CDR3 is 17 amino acids long. V lost 7 bases, J lost 1 base, and 15 bases stayed unmatched. Germline V lookup: CDR1 LNHDA, CDR2 SQIVND (reference sequence). CDR3 amino acids: CASTPRGEPGTNTEAFF. The CDR3 DNA sequence: TGTGCCAGTACCCCCAGGGGGGAACCAGGCACGAACACTGAAGCTTTCTTT.

This clone has a handful of counts. This chain links TRBV18 with TRBJ1-2; 10 positions agree with TRBD1. CDR3 size: 16 residues. Germline-derived CDR1 and CDR2 are KGHSH and LQKENI. The trim removed 5 bases at V and 1 base at J, leaving 7 bases unmatched. The CDR3 here is CASSSGQGVFNYGYTF. The DNA for the CDR3 is TGTGCCAGCTCATCCGGACAGGGGGTCTTTAACTATGGCTACACCTTC.

The chain employs TRBV21-1 and TRBJ2-7; TRBD2, the table's D call, was not compared with the DNA. TRBV21-1 constitutes a pseudogene. This CDR3 contains 17 residues. In DNA, the CDR3 is TGTGCCAGCAGCAAAGCAATTACTAGCGGATTTCCCTACGAGCAGTACTTC. Translation gives CASSKAITSGFPYEQYF.

The chain couples TRBV7-2 to TRBJ2-3, with 12 bases matching TRBD2. This CDR3 is built from 15 residues. With 4 bases clipped from V and 4 bases from J, the junction kept 3 bases outside the gene matches. The germline V gene has CDR1 SGHTA and CDR2 FQGNSA. CDR3 in DNA: TGTGCCAGCAGCTCCGGACTAGCGGGATCAGATACGCAGTATTTT. The encoded protein is CASSSGLAGSDTQYF.

This clone appeared a single time. The chain employs TRBV28 and TRBJ2-1; maybe TRBD2 (5 bases). Trimming took 10 bases from V and 7 from J, leaving 20 bases between them. Germline V lookup: CDR1 MDHEN, CDR2 SYDVKM. The CDR3 extends over 14 amino acids. CDR3 amino acids: CATPGRPGMNEQFF. The CDR3 DNA reads TGTGCCACCCCCGGGCGGCCGGGGATGAATGAGCAGTTCTTC.

J is TRBJ2-3 and V is TRBV18; D is unclear. The CDR3 is 13 amino acids. The V gene lost 1 base and the J gene lost 5 bases, with 7 bases spanning the gap. Germline CDR1 KGHSH, CDR2 LQKENI. CDR3 residues: CASSPRAEDTQYF. For the CDR3, the DNA is TGTGCCAGCTCACCACGGGCGGAAGATACGCAGTATTTT.

The rearrangement uses TRBV29-1 and TRBJ2-1; 12 nucleotides line up with TRBD2. The CDR3 is 17 amino acids. After removal of 8 bases from V and 7 bases from J, the junction contained 18 bases not matched to a gene. CDR1 SQVTM and CDR2 ANQGSEA come from the germline V gene. The CDR3 is CSLAGGLGLAGTNEQFF. CDR3 DNA sequence: TGCAGCCTGGCAGGGGGGTTAGGACTAGCGGGGACAAATGAGCAGTTCTTC.

J is TRBJ2-5 and V is TRBV5-4, with D unclear. Per germline, CDR1 SGHNT and CDR2 YYREEE (reference sequence). The CDR3 consists of 11 residues. V shed 4 bases and J shed 2 bases, with 3 bases lying between them. CDR3 residues: CASSQQETQYF. CDR3 DNA sequence: TGTGCCAGCAGCCAGCAAGAGACCCAGTACTTC.

The chain links TRBV6-6 to TRBJ1-5, with unresolved D. CDR1 is MNHNY and CDR2 is SVGAGI in the germline V gene (reference sequence). CDR3 length: 15 residues. Trimming removed 6 bases at V and 0 bases at J, with 12 bases between. CDR3 protein: CASSLDALSNQPQHF. CDR3 nucleotides: TGTGCCAGCAGCCTCGACGCGCTTAGCAATCAGCCCCAGCATTTT.

The chain recombines TRBV28 with TRBJ2-7; D gene ambiguous. V dropped 3 bases and J dropped 3 bases, with 6 bases sitting between them. Germline V gene lookup returns CDR1 MDHEN and CDR2 SYDVKM. The CDR3 is 12 amino acids. The CDR3: CASSFAVYEQYF. In DNA, the CDR3 is TGTGCCAGCAGTTTTGCCGTCTACGAGCAGTACTTC.

This chain joins TRBV11-3 and TRBJ1-3; D gene ambiguous. The V gene lost 5 bases and the J gene lost 0 bases, with 14 bases spanning the gap. CDR3 length: 16 residues. CDR1 and CDR2 (germline): SGHNT, YENEEA. DNA of the CDR3: TGTGCCAGCAGCCCCCGGACGTACAGCTCTGGAAACACCATATATTTT. As protein: CASSPRTYSSGNTIYF.

The V and J genes are TRBV4-2 and TRBJ2-1; D is undetermined. Germline V gene data show CDR1 as LGHNA and CDR2 as YNFKEQ. Trimming removed 7 bases from V and 6 bases from J, with 7 bases in between. The CDR3 consists of 11 residues. In nucleotides, the CDR3 is TGTGCCAGCACCGGAGCCAATGAGCAGTTCTTC. Translating gives CASTGANEQFF.

CDR3 in DNA: TGTGCCAGCAGGACAGGGGGCTTCGGGGAGCTGTTTTTT. Translation gives CASRTGGFGELFF. The chain combines TRBV27 with TRBJ2-2; 10 bases align to TRBD1. In germline, CDR1 is MNHEY, CDR2 SMNVEV (reference sequence). The length of the CDR3 is 13 residues. The junction had 2 bases not matched to a gene; V was cut back by 6 bases and J by 7 bases.

This chain links TRBV14 with TRBJ1-2; D ambiguous. The CDR3 is 13 amino acids. Trimming cost V 5 bases and J 7 bases, with 14 bases left between them. The germline V gene has CDR1 SGHDN and CDR2 FVKESK. For the CDR3, the DNA is TGTGCCAGCAGCTCGTCGGGGTCGGCTGGCTACACCTTC. It specifies CASSSSGSAGYTF.